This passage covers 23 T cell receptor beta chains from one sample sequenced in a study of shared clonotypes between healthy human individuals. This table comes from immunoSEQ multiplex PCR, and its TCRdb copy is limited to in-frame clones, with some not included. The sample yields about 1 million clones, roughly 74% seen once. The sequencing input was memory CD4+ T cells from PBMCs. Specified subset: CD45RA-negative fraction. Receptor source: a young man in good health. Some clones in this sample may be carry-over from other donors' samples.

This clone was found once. The CDR3 DNA sequence: TGCGCCAGCAGCGGATTAGCGGCAAGCCAAGAGACCCAGTACTTC. This codes for CASSGLAASQETQYF. The rearrangement links TRBV4-1 to TRBJ2-5; tentative D call: TRBD2 (6 bases). The CDR3 totals 15 residues. V was shortened by 5 bases and J by 1 base, with 14 bases between the two germline ends. Germline CDR1 and CDR2: MGHRA and YSYEKL.

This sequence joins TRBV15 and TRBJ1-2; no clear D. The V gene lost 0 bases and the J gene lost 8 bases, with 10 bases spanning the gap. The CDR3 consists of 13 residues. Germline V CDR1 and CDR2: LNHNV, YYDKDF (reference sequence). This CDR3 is CATSRDAGTGYTF. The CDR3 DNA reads TGTGCCACCAGCAGAGACGCGGGTACAGGCTACACCTTC.

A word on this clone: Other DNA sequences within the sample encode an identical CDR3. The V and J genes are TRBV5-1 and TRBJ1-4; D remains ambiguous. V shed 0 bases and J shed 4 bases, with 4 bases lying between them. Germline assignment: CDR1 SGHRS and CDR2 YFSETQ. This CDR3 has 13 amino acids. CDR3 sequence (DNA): TGCGCCAGCAGCTTGGGGAGTAATGAAAAACTGTTTTTT. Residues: CASSLGSNEKLFF.

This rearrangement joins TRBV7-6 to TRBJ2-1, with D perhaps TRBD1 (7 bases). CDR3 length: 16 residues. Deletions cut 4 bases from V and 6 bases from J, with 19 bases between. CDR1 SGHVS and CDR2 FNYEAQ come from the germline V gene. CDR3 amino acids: CASSSSSQGGGNEQFF. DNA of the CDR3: TGTGCCAGCAGCTCATCGTCCCAGGGGGGTGGCAATGAGCAGTTCTTC.

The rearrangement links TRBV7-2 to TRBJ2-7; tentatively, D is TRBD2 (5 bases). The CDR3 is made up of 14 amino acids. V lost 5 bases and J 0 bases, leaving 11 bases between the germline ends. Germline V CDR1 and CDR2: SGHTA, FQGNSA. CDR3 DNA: TGTGCCAGCAGCACGGACTGGAGCTCCTACGAGCAGTACTTC. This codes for CASSTDWSSYEQYF.

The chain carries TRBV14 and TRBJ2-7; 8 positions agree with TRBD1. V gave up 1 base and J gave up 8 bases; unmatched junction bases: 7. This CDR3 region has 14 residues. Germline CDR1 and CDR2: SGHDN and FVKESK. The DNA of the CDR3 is TGTGCCAGCAGCCAAGGGACAGGGTTTTACCAGCAGTACTTC. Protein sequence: CASSQGTGFYQQYF.

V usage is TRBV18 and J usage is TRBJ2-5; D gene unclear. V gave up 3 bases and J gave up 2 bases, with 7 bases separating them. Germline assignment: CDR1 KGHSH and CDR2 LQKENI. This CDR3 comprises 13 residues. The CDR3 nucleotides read TGTGCCAGCTCACCGAACAAACAAGAGACCCAGTACTTC. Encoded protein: CASSPNKQETQYF.

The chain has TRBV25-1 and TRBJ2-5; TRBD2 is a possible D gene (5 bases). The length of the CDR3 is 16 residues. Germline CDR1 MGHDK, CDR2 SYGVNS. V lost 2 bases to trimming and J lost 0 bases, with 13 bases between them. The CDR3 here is CASSEQAGGNQETQYF. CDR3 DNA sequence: TGTGCCAGCAGTGAACAGGCGGGCGGAAACCAAGAGACCCAGTACTTC. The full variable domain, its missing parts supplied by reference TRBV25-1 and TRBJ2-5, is EADIYQTPRYLVIGTGKKITLECSQTMGHDKMYWYQQDPGMELHLIHYSYGVNSTEKGDLSSESTVSRIRTEHFPLTLESARPSHTSQYLCASSEQAGGNQETQYFGPGTRLLVL.

CDR3 loop: CASSGGGASTDTQYF. DNA for the CDR3: TGCGCCAGCAGCGGCGGCGGGGCGAGCACAGATACGCAGTATTTT. This sequence joins TRBV5-1 and TRBJ2-3, with a weak D call TRBD2 (6 bases). Germline loops: CDR1 SGHRS, CDR2 YFSETQ. Trimming removed 4 bases at V and 0 bases at J, with 12 bases between. The CDR3 runs to 15 residues.

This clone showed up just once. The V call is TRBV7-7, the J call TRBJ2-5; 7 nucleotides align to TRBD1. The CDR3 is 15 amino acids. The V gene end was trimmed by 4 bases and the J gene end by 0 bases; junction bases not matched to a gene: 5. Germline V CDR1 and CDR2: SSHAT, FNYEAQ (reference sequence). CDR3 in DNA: TGTGCCAGCAGCTCATCGACAGGGTACCAAGAGACCCAGTACTTC. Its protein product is CASSSSTGYQETQYF.

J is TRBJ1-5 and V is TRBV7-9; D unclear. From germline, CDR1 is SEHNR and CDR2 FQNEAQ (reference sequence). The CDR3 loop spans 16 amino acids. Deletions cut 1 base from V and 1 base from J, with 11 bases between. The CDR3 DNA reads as TGTGCCAGCAGCTTAGGAGGGTTCGGGAGCAATCAGCCCCAGCATTTT. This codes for CASSLGGFGSNQPQHF.

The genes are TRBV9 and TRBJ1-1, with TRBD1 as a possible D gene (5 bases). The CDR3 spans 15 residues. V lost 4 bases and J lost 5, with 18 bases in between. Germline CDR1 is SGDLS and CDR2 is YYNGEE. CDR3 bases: TGTGCCAGCAGCACCCGGGTGCAGGGTGGGACTGAAGCTTTCTTT. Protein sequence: CASSTRVQGGTEAFF.

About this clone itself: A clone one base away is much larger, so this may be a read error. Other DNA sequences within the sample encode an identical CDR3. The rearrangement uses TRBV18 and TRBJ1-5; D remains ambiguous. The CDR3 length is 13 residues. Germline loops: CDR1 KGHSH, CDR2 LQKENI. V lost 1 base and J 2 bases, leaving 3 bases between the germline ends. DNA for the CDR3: TGTGCCAGCTCACCACAGGGCAATCAGCCCCAGCATTTT. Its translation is CASSPQGNQPQHF. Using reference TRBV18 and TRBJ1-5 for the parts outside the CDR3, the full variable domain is NAGVMQNPRHLVRRRGQEARLRCSPMKGHSHVYWYRQLPEEGLKFMVYLQKENIIDESGMPKERFSAEFPKEGPSILRIQQVVRGDSAAYFCASSPQGNQPQHFGDGTRLSIL.

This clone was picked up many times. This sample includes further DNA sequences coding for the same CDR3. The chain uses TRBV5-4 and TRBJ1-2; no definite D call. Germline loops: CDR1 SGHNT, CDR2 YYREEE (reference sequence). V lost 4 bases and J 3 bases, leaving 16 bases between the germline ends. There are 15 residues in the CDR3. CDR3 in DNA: TGTGCCAGCAGCCCAGGCCCCGGGGAAGACTATGGCTACACCTTC. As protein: CASSPGPGEDYGYTF.

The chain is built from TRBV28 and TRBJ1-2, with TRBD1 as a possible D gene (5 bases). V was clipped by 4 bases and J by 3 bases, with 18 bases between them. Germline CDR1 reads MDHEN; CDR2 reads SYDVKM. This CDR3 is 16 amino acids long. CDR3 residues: CASSYGAPPYYYGYTF. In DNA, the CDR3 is TGTGCCAGCAGTTATGGGGCCCCACCTTACTACTATGGCTACACCTTC.

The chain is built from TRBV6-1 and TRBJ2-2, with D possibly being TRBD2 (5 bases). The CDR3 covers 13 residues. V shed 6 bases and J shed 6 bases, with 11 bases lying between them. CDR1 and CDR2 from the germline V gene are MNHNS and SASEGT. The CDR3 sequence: CASRRAVPGELFF. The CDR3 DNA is TGTGCCAGCAGGAGGGCCGTACCCGGGGAGCTGTTTTTT.

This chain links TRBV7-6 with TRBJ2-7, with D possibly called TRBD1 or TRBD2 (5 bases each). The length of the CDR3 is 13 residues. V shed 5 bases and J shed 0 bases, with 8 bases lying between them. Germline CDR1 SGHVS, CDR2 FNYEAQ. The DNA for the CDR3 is TGTGCCAGCAGCAGAGGGGACTCCTACGAGCAGTACTTC. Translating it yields CASSRGDSYEQYF.

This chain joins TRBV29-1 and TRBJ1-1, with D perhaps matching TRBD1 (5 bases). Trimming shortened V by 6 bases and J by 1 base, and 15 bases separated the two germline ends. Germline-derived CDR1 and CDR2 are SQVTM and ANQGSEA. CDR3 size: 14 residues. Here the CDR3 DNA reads TGCAGCGTGGCCGGGGCCGGGGGGAACACTGAAGCTTTCTTT. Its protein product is CSVAGAGGNTEAFF.

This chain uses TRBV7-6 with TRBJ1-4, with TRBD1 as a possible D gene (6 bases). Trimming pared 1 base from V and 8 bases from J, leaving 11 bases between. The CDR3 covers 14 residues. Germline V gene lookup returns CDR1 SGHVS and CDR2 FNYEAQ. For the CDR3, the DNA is TGTGCCAGCAGCTTAGTTGGGGGCGGCGAAAAACTGTTTTTT. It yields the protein CASSLVGGGEKLFF.

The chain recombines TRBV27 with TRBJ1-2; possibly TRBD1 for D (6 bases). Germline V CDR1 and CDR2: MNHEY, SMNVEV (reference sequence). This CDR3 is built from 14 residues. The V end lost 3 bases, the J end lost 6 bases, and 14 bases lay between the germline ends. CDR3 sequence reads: CASSFRRGGHGYTF. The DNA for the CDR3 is TGTGCCAGCAGTTTTCGAAGGGGGGGGCATGGCTACACCTTC.

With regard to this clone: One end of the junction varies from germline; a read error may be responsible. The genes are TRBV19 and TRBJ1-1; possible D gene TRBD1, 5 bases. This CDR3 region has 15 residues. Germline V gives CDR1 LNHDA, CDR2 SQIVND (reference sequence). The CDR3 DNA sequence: TGTGCCAGTAGTATCCGGTCGGCGGGACTAATCGCCAGGAGCTTT. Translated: CASSIRSAGLIARSF.

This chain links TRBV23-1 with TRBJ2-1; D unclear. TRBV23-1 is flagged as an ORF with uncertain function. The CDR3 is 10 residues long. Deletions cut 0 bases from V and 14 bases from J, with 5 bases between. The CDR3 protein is CASSQSLEFF. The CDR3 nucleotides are TGCGCCAGCAGTCAATCGCTGGAGTTCTTC.

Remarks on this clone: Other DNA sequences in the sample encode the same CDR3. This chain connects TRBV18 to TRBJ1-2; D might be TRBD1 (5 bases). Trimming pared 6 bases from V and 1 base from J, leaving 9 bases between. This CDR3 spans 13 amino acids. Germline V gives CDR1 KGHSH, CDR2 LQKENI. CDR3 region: CASSPDSNYGYTF. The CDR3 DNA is TGTGCCAGCTCCCCTGACAGTAACTATGGCTACACCTTC.